This T cell receptor beta chain came from a study of shared clonotypes between healthy human individuals (dated by TCRdb to 2020 to 2022). Describing the broader study: The cohort included three men and a couple of women between 18 and 49 years of age. For each donor, CD4 naive and CD4 memory were each given three plates, CD8 naive was given two plates, and CD8 memory was given one plate. To estimate repertoire size and how much clonotype sharing occurs between individuals, the study deeply sequenced the blood TCR repertoires of several healthy adults. Different laboratories and diverse techniques were used to prepare libraries and sequence TCR repertoires, to increase sequencing depth and limit assay-specific biases. Each donor's leukapheresis produced roughly between roughly 0.94 and 9.5 billion PBMCs.

The study at large found these results: The small number of donors limited the genetic and exposure-history diversity represented. Incomplete sequencing was indicated by rarefaction of sorted-subset datasets, despite the large sequencing depth. Naive subsets generally had larger estimated clonotype richness than memory subsets. Compared with non-shared clonotypes, the clonotypes found in all four sorted-subset donors had higher generation probabilities. When four donors were compared, the shared fraction of clonotypes was approximately 5% for naive CD4, about 4% for naive CD8, about 2.5% for memory CD4, and approximately 0.4% for memory CD8. Sampling was restricted to blood, and TCR repertoires in tissue are likely to differ from TCR repertoires in blood. Pairwise subsampling led to the expectation that sequencing depth would affect the degree of clonotype sharing among donors.

Regarding this clone: Its antigen is unknown. One base away there is no much larger clone; base qualities are not given.

The donors were healthy, HIV-negative adults who had no recently reported acute infections or vaccinations. All donors were Caucasian adults living in Nashville, Tennessee, USA. CD4+ T cells were enriched by magnetic negative selection, after which naive cells were positively selected on CD45RA and the negative fraction was taken as the memory subset. Blood was collected by leukapheresis, and PBMCs were isolated by Ficoll-Histopaque density gradient centrifugation and then cryopreserved in liquid nitrogen vapor phase. Analytical flow cytometry was used to check the purity and quantity of every magnetically sorted T cell population. Genomic DNA was isolated from each sorted fraction and quantified by UV absorbance on a Nanodrop 2000c. Using the deep immunoSEQ assay, multiplex PCR amplified TCR CDR3 regions from genomic DNA. Genomic DNA extracted from each cell subset was distributed evenly over all wells of several immunoSEQ 96-well plates, and each plate served as one replicate. Each replicate PCR for sorted subsets received approximately 200 ng genomic DNA, equal to roughly 30,000 T cell genomes. Purified libraries were quantified with a Qubit 3.0 fluorometer, sized on a Bioanalyzer 2100, and re-quantified with the KAPA Library Quantification kit. Every immunoSEQ 96-well plate was sequenced on a dedicated single-read 150-cycle Illumina NextSeq 550 flow cell. In the authors' own workflow: Because only junctional sequences without quality scores were contained in the immunoSEQ output, filtering matching that applied to full-length reads could not be performed. To assign V/J genes and CDR3, sequences were annotated using PyIR, a Python wrapper for IgBLAST v1.9, with IMGT germline references. Reads with weak V/J assignments (E-value above 1e-6), missing CDR3, stop codons, out-of-frame junctions, or ambiguous translated residues were removed. V3J clonotypes were defined by identical inferred V gene, J gene, and CDR3 amino acid sequence. Percentage overlap between repertoires was computed as shared unique clonotypes divided by the size of the smaller repertoire. Three approaches were used to assess repertoire richness: RTK rarefaction, the Chao1 estimator, and Recon v2.1 estimates of unobserved clonotypes. Generation probabilities for all TCRbeta clonotypes obtained by the gDNA method from a handful of donors were computed using OLGA. The table was pulled from immuneACCESS by TCRdb, which kept in-frame rearrangements only. Such tables lose some clones; where checked, under half of the loss comes from unresolved V genes, and the rest has no known cause. The D gene and trimming were derived from the DNA, and the V and J assignments and clone size from that table. The sample table shows roughly 2.5 million clones, and 85% to 95% are seen once. The top ten hold 0.11% to 0.15% of the sample.

V was cut back by 3 bases and J by 4 bases, leaving a gap of 21 bases between them. The CDR3 has 17 amino acids, counting the end cysteine and phenylalanine. Here the CDR3 DNA is all that survives: 51 bases in frame from base 1. The germline V gene (reference sequence) sets CDR1 to LNHDA and CDR2 to SQIVND. Sequencing input: naive CD4+ T cells sorted from blood. In the paper's terms, the cell subset or site label means: CD45RA+ positively selected. The chain is made from TRBV19 and TRBJ2-5; the D segment could be TRBD2, given 5 matching bases. This sequence originates from a man younger than 35 in good health. In nucleotides, the sequence is TGTGCCAGTAGTATTAACGGGAAGGGCGTCGGTATAGAGACCCAGTACTTC. Translation gives CASSINGKGVGIETQYF.